The source of this TCR beta chain is a study of cytomegalovirus exposure and HLA in healthy donors. Study as a whole: Out of 150 million to 200 million T cells, an earlier analysis found roughly 110 million unique TCR beta sequences in total.

Notes on this clone: The antigen remains undetermined.

Trimming stripped 3 bases from V and 2 bases from J, with 7 bases between. CDR1 and CDR2 (germline): MRHNA, SNTAGT. CDR3 length: 13 residues. General study findings and limits: A link between a missense DCLRE1C variant and TCR beta V- and J-gene trimming emerged from a later analysis.

Vbeta (60) and Jbeta (13) primers were used in the PCR. Profiled with immunoSEQ multiplex PCR; TCRdb holds only in-frame clones, not every one. The table records 85,000 to 130,000 clones, around four fifths of them present only once. The sequence came from a woman in her thirties or forties in good health and CMV-seronegative. Material for sequencing was PBMCs. This sequence joins TRBV6-4 and TRBJ1-1, with D hard to call. The CDR3 region is CASSEQRNTEAFF. The DNA of the CDR3 is TGTGCCAGCAGTGAACAGAGAAACACTGAAGCTTTCTTT.